This TCR beta chain was identified in a study of blood T cell repertoires in COVID-19 (dated by TCRdb to 2019 to 2021). For context, the study as a whole: Collaborator samples came from the United States, Italy and Spain and covered acute and convalescent phases of COVID-19. Where available, HLA class I and class II types were obtained from metadata supplied by the sample provider rather than from assay-based typing. The material from the prospective study consisted of cDNA or gDNA derived from T cells, B-cell-depleted T cells, or PBMCs. The sample metadata nearly always contained a de-identified subject ID, COVID-19 status, age in years and sex. The dataset comprised deeply sampled blood TCRbeta repertoires from subjects exposed to, actively infected with, or recovered from COVID-19. Samples came from the ongoing ImmuneRACE study (first 160 participants) plus 1,254 subjects from 6 global collaborators. The repertoires were released in a freely available public database meant as a resource for research on the immune response to SARS-CoV-2. Overall results and qualifications from the work: The quantity of clinical and demographic metadata differed by source and by participant and was supplied without curation.

The CDR3 goes from the cysteine to the phenylalanine over 15 residues. The sequence is cut down to CDR3 DNA, 45 bases in frame from base 1. The junction carries 11 bases between V and J, which are trimmed by 0 bases and 5 bases respectively. Sequences LNHDA (CDR1) and SQIVND (CDR2) are obtained from the germline V gene (reference sequence). The immunoSEQ Assay, a bias-controlled multiplex PCR, was used to amplify TCRbeta CDR3 regions from genomic DNA. The study's own analysis went as follows. Within the assay, amplification of reference gene primers was used to estimate how many nucleated cells each sample contained. Sequence reads were collapsed and filtered to measure the absolute abundance of every unique TCRbeta CDR3 rearrangement. Productive Simpson clonality was computed per sample as the square root of Simpson's diversity index over productive rearrangements. Drawn from immuneACCESS, this table holds only the in-frame rearrangements with V and J called that TCRdb kept. Clones are partly lost; checked studies trace under half to an unresolved V gene and leave the rest unexplained. V and J calls and clone size come straight from that table; D and trimming were deduced from the DNA. The sample table lists around 310,000 clones, about 89% of them with a count of one. About 9.5% of the sample lies in the top ten.

Participants in the prospective study were enrolled through a virtual design, were aged roughly 18 to 100 years, and lived in 24 United States geographic areas. In the prospective study, cohorts were assigned on the basis of participant-reported clinical history obtained from a screening survey and a study questionnaire. ImmuneRACE Cohort 3 recovered participants were defined by two consecutive negative NP/OP PCR tests, healthcare professional clearance, or symptom resolution. In the prospective study, mobile phlebotomists collected whole blood, serum and a nasopharyngeal or oropharyngeal swab from each participant. Additional blood draws and questionnaires over a roughly two-month period could optionally be provided by prospective study participants. Before DNA extraction, blood samples from the prospective study were shipped at room temperature or frozen. On this clone: Which antigen it targets is not known. There are no base qualities to consult, and no much larger clone falls within one base.

The sequence joins TRBV19 to TRBJ1-5; D gene: possibly TRBD1, on 5 matching bases. The sample comprised PBMCs or T cells enriched from blood (not recorded which). This sequence originates from a woman between 40 and 50 years old who had recovered from COVID-19. CDR3 reads: CASSIESPTDQPQHF. The nucleotide sequence reads TGTGCCAGTAGTATAGAGTCCCCGACAGATCAGCCCCAGCATTTT.